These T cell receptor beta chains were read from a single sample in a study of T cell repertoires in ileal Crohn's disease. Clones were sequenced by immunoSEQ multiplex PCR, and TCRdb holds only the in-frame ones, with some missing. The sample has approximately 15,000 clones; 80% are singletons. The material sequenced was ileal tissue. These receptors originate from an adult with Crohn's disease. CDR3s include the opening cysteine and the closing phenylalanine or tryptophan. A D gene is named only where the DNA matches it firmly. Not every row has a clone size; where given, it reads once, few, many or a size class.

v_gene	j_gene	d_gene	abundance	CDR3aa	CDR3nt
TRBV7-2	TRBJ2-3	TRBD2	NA	CASSLTSGLPRGTQYF	TGTGCCAGCAGCTTAACTAGCGGTCTTCCTAGGGGTACGCAGTATTTT
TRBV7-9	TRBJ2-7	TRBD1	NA	CASSSPGQGHEQYF	TGTGCCAGCAGCTCACCGGGACAGGGACACGAGCAGTACTTC
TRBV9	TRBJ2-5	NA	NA	CASSVEERAGETQYF	TGTGCCAGCAGCGTAGAGGAGAGGGCAGGAGAGACCCAGTACTTC
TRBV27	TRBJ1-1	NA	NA	CASSVVSGNTEAFF	TGTGCCAGCAGTGTGGTCTCGGGGAACACTGAAGCTTTCTTT
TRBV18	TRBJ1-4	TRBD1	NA	CASSPQNRGSEKLFF	TGTGCCAGCTCACCGCAGAACAGGGGTTCTGAAAAACTGTTTTTT
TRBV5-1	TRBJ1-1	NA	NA	CASSLVNSGTEAFF	TGCGCCAGCAGCTTGGTAAACTCGGGTACTGAAGCTTTCTTT
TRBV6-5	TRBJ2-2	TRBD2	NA	CASSLGTRSTGELFF	TGTGCCAGCAGCTTAGGGACTAGGAGTACCGGGGAGCTGTTTTTT
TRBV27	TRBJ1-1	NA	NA	CASSLQGHEAFF	TGTGCCAGCAGTTTACAGGGGCATGAAGCTTTCTTT
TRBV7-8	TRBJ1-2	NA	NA	CASSLNSLVGNYGYTF	TGTGCCAGCAGCTTAAACTCCCTCGTCGGGAATTATGGCTACACCTTC
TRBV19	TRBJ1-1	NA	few	CASSIPSVTEAFF	TGTGCCAGTAGTATCCCCTCGGTCACTGAAGCTTTCTTT
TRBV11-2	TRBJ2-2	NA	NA	CASSLVTANTGELFF	TGTGCCAGCAGCTTAGTGACAGCGAACACCGGGGAGCTGTTTTTT
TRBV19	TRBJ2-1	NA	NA	CASSTRRDYNEQFF	TGTGCCAGTAGTACGCGCCGGGACTACAATGAGCAGTTCTTC
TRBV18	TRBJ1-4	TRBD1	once	CASSPTGGDEKLFF	TGTGCCAGCTCACCGACAGGGGGTGATGAAAAACTGTTTTTT
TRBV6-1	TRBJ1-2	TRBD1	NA	CASSPQGGSWGYTF	TGTGCCAGCAGTCCTCAGGGGGGCTCATGGGGCTACACCTTC
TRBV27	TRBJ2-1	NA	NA	CASSLIRRSYNEQFF	TGTGCCAGCAGTTTAATTAGGCGGTCGTACAATGAGCAGTTCTTC
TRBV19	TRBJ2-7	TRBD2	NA	CASSGETSGPSYEQYF	TGTGCCAGTAGTGGGGAGACTAGCGGACCGTCCTACGAGCAGTACTTC
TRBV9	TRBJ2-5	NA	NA	CASSEGGQETQYF	TGTGCCAGCAGCGAGGGCGGGCAAGAGACCCAGTACTTC
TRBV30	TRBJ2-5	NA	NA	CACVKETQYF	TGTGCCTGTGTTAAAGAGACCCAGTACTTC
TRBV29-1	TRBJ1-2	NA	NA	CSVDADRRGYTF	TGCAGCGTTGATGCGGACAGAAGAGGCTACACCTTC
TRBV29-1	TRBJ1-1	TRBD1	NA	CSVGSLGTGYTEAFF	TGCAGCGTCGGTTCCCTCGGGACAGGGTATACTGAAGCTTTCTTT
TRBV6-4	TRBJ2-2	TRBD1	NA	CASRRGQGAGELFF	TGTGCCAGCAGAAGGGGGCAGGGCGCCGGGGAGCTGTTTTTT
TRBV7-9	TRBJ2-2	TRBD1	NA	CASSKTGPGELFF	TGTGCCAGCAGCAAGACAGGGCCCGGGGAGCTGTTTTTT
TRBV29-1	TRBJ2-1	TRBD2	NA	CSVGLAGVAFPYNEQFF	TGCAGCGTTGGGCTAGCGGGCGTGGCGTTCCCCTACAATGAGCAGTTCTTC
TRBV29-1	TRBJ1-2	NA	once	CSVEGIEGIYGYTF	TGCAGCGTTGAGGGCATCGAGGGAATCTATGGCTACACCTTC
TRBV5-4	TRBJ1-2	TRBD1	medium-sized	CASSSGTESNYGYTF	TGTGCCAGCAGCTCCGGGACAGAGTCAAACTATGGCTACACCTTC
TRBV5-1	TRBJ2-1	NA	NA	CASSLDMSYNEQFF	TGCGCCAGCAGCTTGGACATGTCCTACAATGAGCAGTTCTTC
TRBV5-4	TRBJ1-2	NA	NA	CASIPRGAGVGYTF	TGTGCCAGCATCCCACGGGGGGCAGGGGTTGGCTACACCTTC
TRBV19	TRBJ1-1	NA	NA	CASSITDTEAFF	TGTGCCAGTAGTATAACGGACACTGAAGCTTTCTTT
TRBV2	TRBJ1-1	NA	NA	CASSVEQEMNTEAFF	TGTGCCAGCAGCGTCGAACAGGAAATGAACACTGAAGCTTTCTTT
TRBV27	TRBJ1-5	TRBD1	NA	CATQQGDQPQHF	TGTGCCACCCAGCAGGGGGATCAGCCCCAGCATTTT
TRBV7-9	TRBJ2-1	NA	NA	CASSFRDAYNEQFF	TGTGCCAGCAGCTTCCGGGATGCCTACAATGAGCAGTTCTTC
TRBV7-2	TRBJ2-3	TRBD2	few	CASSLTSGSLTDTQYF	TGTGCCAGCAGCTTGACTAGCGGGAGCCTGACAGATACGCAGTATTTT
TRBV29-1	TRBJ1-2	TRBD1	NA	CSVEDLRTGRGYTF	TGCAGCGTTGAAGATTTGAGGACAGGACGTGGCTACACCTTC
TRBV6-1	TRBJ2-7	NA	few	CASSARSGAYEQYF	TGTGCCAGCAGTGCTAGATCCGGGGCCTACGAGCAGTACTTC
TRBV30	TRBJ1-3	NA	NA	CAWGGAQLSGNTIYF	TGTGCCTGGGGAGGGGCACAGCTCTCTGGAAACACCATATATTTT
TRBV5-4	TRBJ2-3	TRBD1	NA	CASSVGQGTTDTQYF	TGTGCCAGCAGCGTCGGACAGGGAACAACAGATACGCAGTATTTT
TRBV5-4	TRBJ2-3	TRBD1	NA	CASSLRDRTDTQYF	TGTGCCAGCAGCTTACGGGACAGGACAGATACGCAGTATTTT
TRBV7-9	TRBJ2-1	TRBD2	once	CASSLALAATGKFF	TGTGCCAGCAGCTTAGCACTAGCGGCGACGGGGAAGTTCTTC
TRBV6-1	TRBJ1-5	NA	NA	CASSEPGKGQPQHF	TGTGCCAGCAGTGAACCGGGGAAGGGACAGCCCCAGCATTTT
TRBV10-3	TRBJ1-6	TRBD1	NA	CAISSEGADNSPLHF	TGTGCCATCAGCTCCGAGGGGGCTGATAATTCACCCCTCCACTTT
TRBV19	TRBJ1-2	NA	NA	CASSIGAGKGYTF	TGTGCCAGTAGTATAGGGGCAGGTAAAGGCTACACCTTC
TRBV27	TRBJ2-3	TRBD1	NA	CASSPTPRTGGSEDTQYF	TGTGCCAGCAGTCCTACCCCCCGGACAGGGGGATCCGAAGATACGCAGTATTTT
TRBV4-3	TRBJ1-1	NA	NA	CASSQDGHARNTEAFF	TGCGCCAGCAGCCAAGATGGGCACGCCCGGAACACTGAAGCTTTCTTT
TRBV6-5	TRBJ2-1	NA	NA	CASSNGAEQFF	TGTGCCAGCAGTAACGGAGCCGAGCAGTTCTTC
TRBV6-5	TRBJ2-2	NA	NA	CASSYHEGSGELFF	TGTGCCAGCAGTTACCATGAGGGTTCCGGGGAGCTGTTTTTT
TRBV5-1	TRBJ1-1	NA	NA	CASSASDSAEAFF	TGCGCCAGCAGCGCCTCCGACAGCGCTGAAGCTTTCTTT
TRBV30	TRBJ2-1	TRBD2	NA	CAWGGTSGKNEQFF	TGTGCCTGGGGAGGGACTAGCGGGAAGAATGAGCAGTTCTTC